A selection of T cell receptor beta chains follows, all from one sample in a study of shared clonotypes between healthy human individuals. The data were produced by immunoSEQ multiplex PCR, yet TCRdb's version contains in-frame clones alone and is incomplete. The repertoire holds about 2 million clones, with roughly 94% as singletons. Input material: naive CD4+ T cells sorted from blood. Every receptor here comes from a man between 18 and 35 years old in good health. Each CDR3 is given with its conserved first and last residue. The D gene is left open where the match is weak. Size values are once, few and many counts, or a class for expanded clones, and some rows have none.

J gene,V gene,clone size,D gene,CDR3 DNA,CDR3 protein
TRBJ1-6,TRBV5-4,few,TRBD1,TGTGCCAGCAGCACTGGACAGGGGGGGAATTCACCCCTCCACTTT,CASSTGQGGNSPLHF
TRBJ2-1,TRBV5-4,once,TRBD2,TGTGCCAGCAGCTTGGCCAGCATTAGCGGGAACAATGAGCAGTTCTTC,CASSLASISGNNEQFF
TRBJ2-5,TRBV7-2,NA,TRBD1,TGTGCCAGCAGCTTGTTTCGGACAGGGAACCAAGAGACCCAGTACTTC,CASSLFRTGNQETQYF
TRBJ1-1,TRBV6-6,NA,NA,TGTGCCAGCAGTTACTCGTCTGAGAACACTGAAGCTTTCTTT,CASSYSSENTEAFF
TRBJ2-5,TRBV2,NA,NA,TGTGCCAGCAGGCAGACAGGCCTACAAGAGACCCAGTACTTC,CASRQTGLQETQYF
TRBJ1-2,TRBV28,NA,TRBD1,TGTGCCAGCAGTGTGGGGACAGGGGGTGTAGGCTACACCTTC,CASSVGTGGVGYTF
TRBJ2-2,TRBV4-3,NA,TRBD2,TGCGCCAGCAGCCAAGCCTTAGCGGGGAACGCCGGGGAGCTGTTTTTT,CASSQALAGNAGELFF
TRBJ2-7,TRBV6-6,NA,NA,TGTGCCAGCAGTTACCCCATGGGTCGGGGCTCCTACGAGCAGTACTTC,CASSYPMGRGSYEQYF
TRBJ1-4,TRBV18,NA,NA,TGTGCCAGCTCACCCCTAGGTGGGATTAGTGAAAAACTGTTTTTT,CASSPLGGISEKLFF
TRBJ2-3,TRBV7-9,NA,TRBD1,TGTGCCACCACGACAGGGAGTTACACAGATACGCAGTATTTT,CATTTGSYTDTQYF
TRBJ2-7,TRBV6-5,NA,TRBD1,TGTGCCAGCAGCGCCTCGGGACAGGGGTTCGAGCAGTACTTC,CASSASGQGFEQYF
TRBJ2-3,TRBV29-1,NA,NA,TGCAGCGTTGAAGATCTTAGTAATGCGCAGTATTTT,CSVEDLSNAQYF
TRBJ2-1,TRBV30,NA,TRBD2,TGTGCCTGGAGTGTAGCTAGCGGGGGGTACAATGAGCAGTTCTTC,CAWSVASGGYNEQFF
TRBJ2-7,TRBV4-1,NA,TRBD2,TGCGCCAGCAGCCAAGGAAGCGGGACTAGCGGGACCGGTTCCTACGAGCAGTACTTC,CASSQGSGTSGTGSYEQYF
TRBJ1-2,TRBV7-2,NA,TRBD1,TGTGCCAGCAGCCCTAGGACAGGGGGCGGGTATGGCTACACCTTC,CASSPRTGGGYGYTF
TRBJ1-5,TRBV5-6,NA,NA,TGTGCCAGCAGCTTGGTTGGGCGGCCCCAGCATTTT,CASSLVGRPQHF
TRBJ2-7,TRBV5-1,NA,NA,TGCGCCAGCAGCTTTGGGGGGCCCGACGAGCAGTACTTC,CASSFGGPDEQYF
TRBJ2-7,TRBV10-3,NA,TRBD1,TGTGCCATCAGTGACTCCGGGACAGGGGTCTCCTACGAGCAGTACTTC,CAISDSGTGVSYEQYF
TRBJ2-7,TRBV5-4,NA,NA,TGTGCCAGCAGCTTGCTGGACCGAAGAGACGAGCAGTACTTC,CASSLLDRRDEQYF
TRBJ1-3,TRBV4-1,NA,NA,TGCGCCAGCAGCCAACTTTTTGGAAACACCATATATTTT,CASSQLFGNTIYF
TRBJ2-1,TRBV11-3,NA,NA,TGTGCCAGCAGCTTGAGGTACCGCAATGAGCAGTTCTTC,CASSLRYRNEQFF
TRBJ1-4,TRBV30,once,TRBD1,TGTGCCTGGGGTGGACAGGGTGATGAAAAACTGTTTTTT,CAWGGQGDEKLFF
TRBJ2-7,TRBV28,NA,TRBD2,TGTGCCAGCAGTGCCATACTAGCGCAGATCTCCTACGAGCAGTACTTC,CASSAILAQISYEQYF
TRBJ2-1,TRBV27,NA,NA,TGTGCCAGCACCTCAAGGGACTCCTACAATGAGCAGTTCTTC,CASTSRDSYNEQFF
TRBJ2-7,TRBV2,NA,NA,TGTGCCAGCAGTGGCAAGGTCTTGAGCTCCTACGAGCAGTACTTC,CASSGKVLSSYEQYF
TRBJ2-2,TRBV5-1,NA,NA,TGCGCCAGCAGCCTGGACCCTTACACCGGGGAGCTGTTTTTT,CASSLDPYTGELFF
TRBJ1-2,TRBV9,NA,NA,TGTGCCAGCAGCGTAGCTCTGGTGGCAGGCCTCTCGGGCTATGGCTACACCTTC,CASSVALVAGLSGYGYTF
TRBJ2-5,TRBV4-1,NA,TRBD2,TGCGCCAGCAGCCAAGTAGCGGGGGGGACCCAGTACTTC,CASSQVAGGTQYF
TRBJ2-1,TRBV10-3,NA,TRBD2,TGTGCCATCAGTGGGGGACTATCCAATGAGCAGTTCTTC,CAISGGLSNEQFF
TRBJ2-7,TRBV27,NA,NA,TGTGCCAGCAGTTTATCCCCGAAATCCCCGTGGGGGGAGGCCTCCTACGAGCAGTACTTC,CASSLSPKSPWGEASYEQYF
TRBJ2-3,TRBV28,NA,TRBD2,TGTGCCAGCAGTACCAAACTAGCGGGGGGGGCAGATACGCAGTATTTT,CASSTKLAGGADTQYF
TRBJ2-7,TRBV19,NA,TRBD1,TGTGCCAGTAGCAGGACAGGGGGCTCGTACGAGCAGTACTTC,CASSRTGGSYEQYF
TRBJ1-2,TRBV25-1,NA,NA,TGTGCCAGCAGTGGTCAATATGGCTACACCTTC,CASSGQYGYTF
TRBJ2-5,TRBV7-2,NA,TRBD2,TGTGCCAGCAGCGGGTCTCGAACTAGCGGGAGGCGGGTCCAAGAGACCCAGTACTTC,CASSGSRTSGRRVQETQYF
TRBJ2-2,TRBV4-3,NA,NA,TGCGCCAGCAGCCAAGGGGGCGGGGAGCTGTTTTTT,CASSQGGGELFF
TRBJ2-1,TRBV2,NA,TRBD1,TGTGCCAGCATGGACAGGGCCACCTACAATGAGCAGTTCTTC,CASMDRATYNEQFF
TRBJ1-3,TRBV27,NA,NA,TGTGCCAGCAGTAAAGACTCTGGAAACACCATATATTTT,CASSKDSGNTIYF
TRBJ2-2,TRBV6-5,NA,NA,TGTGCCAGCAGAGAACAGGGTCCCGGGGAGCTGTTTTTT,CASREQGPGELFF
TRBJ2-1,TRBV5-4,NA,TRBD2,TGTGCCAGCAGCTTGTCCTTCACTAGCGGGAGGGACAATGAGCAGTTCTTC,CASSLSFTSGRDNEQFF
TRBJ1-5,TRBV6-6,NA,NA,TGTGCCAGCAGTTACGGGCAGGAGAGCAATCAGCCCCAGCATTTT,CASSYGQESNQPQHF
TRBJ1-2,TRBV7-9,NA,TRBD1,TGTGCCAGCAGCTTAGGGGACAGGGACCTCTATGGCTACACCTTC,CASSLGDRDLYGYTF
TRBJ1-3,TRBV10-3,NA,NA,TGTGCCATCAGTGAGCAGGGGCCCTCTGGAAACACCATATATTTT,CAISEQGPSGNTIYF
TRBJ2-7,TRBV6-5,NA,TRBD2,TGTGCCACAGCAGGGAGCGGGGGGGCTGTCTACGAGCAGTACTTC,CATAGSGGAVYEQYF
TRBJ2-7,TRBV5-1,once,NA,TGCGCCAGCACTATGGACACAGCCTACGAGCAGTACTTC,CASTMDTAYEQYF
TRBJ2-3,TRBV18,NA,NA,TGTGCCAGCTCACCAGGGATGGAGGATACGCAGTATTTT,CASSPGMEDTQYF
TRBJ1-1,TRBV27,NA,NA,TGTGCCAGCAGTTCAAGGACTGAAGCTTTCTTT,CASSSRTEAFF